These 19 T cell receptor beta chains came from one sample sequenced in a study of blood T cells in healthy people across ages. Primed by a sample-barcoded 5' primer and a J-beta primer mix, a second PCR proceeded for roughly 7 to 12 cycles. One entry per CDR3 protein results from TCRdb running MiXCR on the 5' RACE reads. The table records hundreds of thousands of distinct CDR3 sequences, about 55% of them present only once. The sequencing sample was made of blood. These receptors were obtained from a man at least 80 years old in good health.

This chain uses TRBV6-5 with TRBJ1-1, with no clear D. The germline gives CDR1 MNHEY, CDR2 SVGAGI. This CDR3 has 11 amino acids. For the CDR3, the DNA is TGTGGCGCCGGGCGGAACACTGAAGCTTTCTTT. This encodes CGAGRNTEAFF.

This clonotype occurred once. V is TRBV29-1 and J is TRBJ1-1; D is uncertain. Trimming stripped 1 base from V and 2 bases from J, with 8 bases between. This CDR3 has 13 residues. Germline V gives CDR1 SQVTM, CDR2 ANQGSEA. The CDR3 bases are TGCAGCGTTGAAGCCGTTACTAACACTGAAGCTTTCTTT. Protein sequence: CSVEAVTNTEAFF.

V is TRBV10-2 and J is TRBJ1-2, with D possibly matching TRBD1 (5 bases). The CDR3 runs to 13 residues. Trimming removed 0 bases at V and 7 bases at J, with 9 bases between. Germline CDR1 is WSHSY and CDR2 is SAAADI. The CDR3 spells CASSESKGSGYTF. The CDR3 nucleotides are TGCGCCAGCAGTGAGTCGAAGGGGAGTGGCTACACCTTC.

CDR3 residues: CSARDQGGGLDQPQHF. The CDR3 DNA reads as TGCAGTGCTAGAGATCAAGGGGGCGGGTTAGATCAGCCCCAGCATTTT. The chain employs TRBV20-1 and TRBJ1-5; 7 nucleotides agree with TRBD1. From germline, CDR1 is DFQATT and CDR2 SNEGSKA (reference sequence). V was clipped by 0 bases and J by 5 bases; unmatched bases: 10. This CDR3 has 16 residues.

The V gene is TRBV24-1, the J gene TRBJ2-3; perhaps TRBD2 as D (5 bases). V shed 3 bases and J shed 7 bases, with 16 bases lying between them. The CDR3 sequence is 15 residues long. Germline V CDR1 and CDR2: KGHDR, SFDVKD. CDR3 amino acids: CATSDPLTPGNTQYF. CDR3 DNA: TGTGCCACCAGTGATCCCCTGACCCCCGGGAATACGCAGTATTTT.

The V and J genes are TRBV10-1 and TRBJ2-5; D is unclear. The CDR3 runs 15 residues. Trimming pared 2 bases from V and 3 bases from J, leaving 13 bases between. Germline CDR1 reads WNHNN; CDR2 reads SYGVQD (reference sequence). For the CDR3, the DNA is TGCGCCAGCAGTGAGGGGATCCGAAACGAAGAGACCCAGTACTTC. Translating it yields CASSEGIRNEETQYF.

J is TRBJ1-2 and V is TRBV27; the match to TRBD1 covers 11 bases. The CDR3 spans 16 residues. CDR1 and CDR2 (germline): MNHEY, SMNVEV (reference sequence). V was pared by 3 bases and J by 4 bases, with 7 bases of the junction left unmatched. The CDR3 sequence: CASSFGTGTGGYGYTF. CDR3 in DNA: TGTGCCAGCAGTTTTGGGACCGGGACAGGGGGCTATGGCTACACCTTC.

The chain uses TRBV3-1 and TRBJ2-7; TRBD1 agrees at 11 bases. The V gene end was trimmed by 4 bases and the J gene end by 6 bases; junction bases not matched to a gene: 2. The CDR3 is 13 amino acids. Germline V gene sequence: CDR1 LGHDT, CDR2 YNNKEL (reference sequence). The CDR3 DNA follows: TGTGCCAGCAGCCGGGACAGGGGGAGCGAGCAGTACTTC. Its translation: CASSRDRGSEQYF.

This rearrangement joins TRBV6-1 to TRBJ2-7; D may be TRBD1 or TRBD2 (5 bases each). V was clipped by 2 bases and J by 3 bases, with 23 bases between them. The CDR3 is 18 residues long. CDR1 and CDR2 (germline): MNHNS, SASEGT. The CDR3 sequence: CASSELGAGTGGNYEQYF. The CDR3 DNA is TGTGCCAGCAGTGAACTTGGGGCCGGAACCGGAGGCAACTACGAGCAGTACTTC.

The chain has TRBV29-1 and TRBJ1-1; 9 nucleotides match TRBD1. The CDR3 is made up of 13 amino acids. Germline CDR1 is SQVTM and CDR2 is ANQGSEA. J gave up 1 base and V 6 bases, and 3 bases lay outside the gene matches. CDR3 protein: CSVTGQGNTEAFF. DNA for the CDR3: TGCAGCGTAACGGGACAGGGGAACACTGAAGCTTTCTTT.

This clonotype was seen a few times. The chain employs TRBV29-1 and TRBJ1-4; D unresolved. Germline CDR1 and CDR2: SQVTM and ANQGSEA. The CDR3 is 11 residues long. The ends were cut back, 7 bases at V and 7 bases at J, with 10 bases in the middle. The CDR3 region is CSAIMREKLFF. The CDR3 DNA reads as TGCAGCGCCATAATGCGTGAAAAACTGTTTTTT.

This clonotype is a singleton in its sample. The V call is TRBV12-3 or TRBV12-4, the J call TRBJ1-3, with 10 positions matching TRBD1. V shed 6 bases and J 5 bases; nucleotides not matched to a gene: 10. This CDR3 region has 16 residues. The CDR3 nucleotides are TGTGCCAGCAGACCCATGGGGGGACAGGGGCGAAACACCATATATTTT. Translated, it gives CASRPMGGQGRNTIYF.

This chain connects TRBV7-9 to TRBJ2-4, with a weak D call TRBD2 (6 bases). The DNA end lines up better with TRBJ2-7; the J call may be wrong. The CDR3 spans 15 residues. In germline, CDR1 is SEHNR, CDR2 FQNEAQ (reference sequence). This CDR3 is CASSPTAGRTYEQYF. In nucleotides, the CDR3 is TGTGCCAGCAGCCCGACTGCGGGACGGACCTACGAGCAGTACTTC.

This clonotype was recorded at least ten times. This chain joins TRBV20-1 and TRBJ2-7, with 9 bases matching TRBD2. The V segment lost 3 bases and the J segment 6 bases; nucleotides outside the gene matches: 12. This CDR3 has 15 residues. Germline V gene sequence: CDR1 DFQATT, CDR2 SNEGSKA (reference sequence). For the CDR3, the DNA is TGCAGTGCTAGCCCCACCCCAGCGGGAGGATCCGAGCAGTACTTC. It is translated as CSASPTPAGGSEQYF.

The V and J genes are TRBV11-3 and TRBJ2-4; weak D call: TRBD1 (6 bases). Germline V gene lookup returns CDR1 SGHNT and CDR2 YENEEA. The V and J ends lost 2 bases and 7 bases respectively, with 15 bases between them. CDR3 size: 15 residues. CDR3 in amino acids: CASSLFGGEDNIQYF. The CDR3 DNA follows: TGTGCCAGCAGCTTATTTGGGGGCGAAGATAACATTCAGTACTTC.

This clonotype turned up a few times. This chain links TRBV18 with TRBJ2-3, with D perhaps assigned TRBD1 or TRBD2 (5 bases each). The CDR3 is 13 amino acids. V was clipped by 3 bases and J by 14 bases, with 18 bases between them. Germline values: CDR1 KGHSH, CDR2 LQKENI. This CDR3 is CASSPRPRGDAYF. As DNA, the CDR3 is TGTGCCAGCTCACCTAGGCCGAGGGGAGACGCGTATTTT.

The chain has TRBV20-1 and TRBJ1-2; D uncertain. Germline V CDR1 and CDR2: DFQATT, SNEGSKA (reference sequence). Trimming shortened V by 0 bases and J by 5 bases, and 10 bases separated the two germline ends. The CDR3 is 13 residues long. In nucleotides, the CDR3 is TGCAGTGCTAGAGATCCAGCAACATATGGCTACACCTTC. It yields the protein CSARDPATYGYTF.

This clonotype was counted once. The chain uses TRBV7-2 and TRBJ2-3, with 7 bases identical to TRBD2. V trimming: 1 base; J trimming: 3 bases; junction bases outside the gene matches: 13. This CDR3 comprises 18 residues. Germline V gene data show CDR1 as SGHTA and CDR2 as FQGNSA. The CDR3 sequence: CASSLVPTGGGITDTQYF. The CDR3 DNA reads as TGTGCCAGCAGCTTAGTGCCTACGGGAGGAGGCATTACAGATACGCAGTATTTT.

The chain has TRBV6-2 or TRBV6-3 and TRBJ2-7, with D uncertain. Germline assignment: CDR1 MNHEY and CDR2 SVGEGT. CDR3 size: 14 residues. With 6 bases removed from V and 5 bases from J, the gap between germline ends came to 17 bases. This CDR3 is CASSPPTGPNEQYF. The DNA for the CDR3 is TGTGCCAGCAGCCCCCCGACTGGTCCCAACGAGCAGTACTTC.